This T cell receptor beta chain was sequenced during a study of blood T cell repertoires in COVID-19. Study as a whole: Samples came from the United States, Italy and Spain, spanning acute and convalescent COVID-19.

V dropped 2 bases and J dropped 4 bases, with 12 bases sitting between them. The germline CDR1 and CDR2 sequences are ENHRY and SYGVKD. The CDR3 consists of 15 residues. The authors' processing: Scientists estimated how many nucleated cells there were by amplifying reference gene primers. TCRdb's copy holds only in-frame clones and misses some; the assay was immunoSEQ multiplex PCR. D and trimming were read from the DNA, whereas the V and J calls and clone size are those reported in that table. The sample has 260,000 or so clones, about 85% seen once; the top ten hold 2% to 3%. J is TRBJ1-5 and V is TRBV10-3, with D possibly being TRBD1 (5 bases). This clonotype was sampled from a woman aged 45 to 65 who had recovered from COVID-19. Sequences were obtained from PBMCs or T cells enriched from blood (not recorded which). This CDR3 is CAISEKGRVNQPQHF. The CDR3 nucleotides are TGTGCCATCAGTGAGAAAGGCAGGGTAAATCAGCCCCAGCATTTT.